The 21 T cell receptor beta chains below were found in one sample sequenced in a study of T cell responses to AZD1222 COVID-19 vaccine. Assay used: immunoSEQ multiplex PCR; TCRdb lists only in-frame clones, some missing. Counted here are some 130,000 clones, roughly 91% occurring once; the ten biggest clones make up approximately 1.1%. The sequencing used peripheral blood, collected 28 days after the second AZD1222 dose. These receptors all come from an adult who received the AZD1222 COVID-19 vaccine.

Only a few counts were recorded for this clone. The CDR3 loop reads CASSIQGFSYGYTF. The CDR3 DNA is TGTGCCAGTAGTATACAGGGGTTTTCTTATGGCTACACCTTC. The chain couples TRBV19 to TRBJ1-2; D possibly corresponds to TRBD1 (6 bases). This CDR3 contains 14 residues. V was cut by 2 bases and J by 5 bases, with 12 bases left in between. Germline CDR1 LNHDA, CDR2 SQIVND (reference sequence).

The CDR3 reads CASSFQGMEETQYF. CDR3 nucleotide sequence: TGTGCCAGCAGCTTCCAGGGGATGGAAGAGACCCAGTACTTC. The V and J genes are TRBV7-8 and TRBJ2-5; D possibly corresponds to TRBD1 (6 bases). Germline CDR1 is SGHVS and CDR2 is FQNEAQ. The CDR3 has 14 residues. V was trimmed by 3 bases and J by 3 bases, leaving 11 bases between them.

The chain is built from TRBV5-8 and TRBJ2-5, with 13 nucleotides matching TRBD2. Germline CDR1 and CDR2: SGHTS and YDEGEE. The CDR3 has 16 amino acids. The trim removed 0 bases at V and 5 bases at J, leaving 4 bases unmatched. CDR3 amino acids: CASSLALLAGGETQYF. CDR3 in DNA: TGTGCCAGCAGCTTGGCCCTACTAGCGGGAGGGGAGACCCAGTACTTC.

The CDR3 DNA is TGCAGTGCTATCAGGGGAATTGAACTGTTTTTT. The encoded protein is CSAIRGIELFF. The J gene is TRBJ1-4, the V gene TRBV20-1; possible D gene TRBD1, 6 bases. The V and J ends lost 4 bases and 12 bases respectively, with 12 bases between them. This CDR3 has 11 amino acids. Germline V gives CDR1 DFQATT, CDR2 SNEGSKA (reference sequence).

V and J are TRBV18 and TRBJ1-4; D unresolved. Germline loops: CDR1 KGHSH, CDR2 LQKENI. The CDR3 consists of 13 residues. V was cut by 5 bases and J by 8 bases, with 12 bases left in between. The CDR3: CASSGMRSEKLFF. The CDR3 DNA is TGTGCCAGCTCAGGGATGCGCTCAGAAAAACTGTTTTTT. The full variable domain, rest sourced from reference TRBV18 and TRBJ1-4, is NAGVMQNPRHLVRRRGQEARLRCSPMKGHSHVYWYRQLPEEGLKFMVYLQKENIIDESGMPKERFSAEFPKEGPSILRIQQVVRGDSAAYFCASSGMRSEKLFFGSGTQLSVL.

This chain joins TRBV30 and TRBJ1-1; D gene unclear. Deletions cut 5 bases from V and 4 bases from J, with 11 bases between. Germline CDR1 reads GTSNPN; CDR2 reads SVGIG (reference sequence). The CDR3 is 12 amino acids. This CDR3 is CAWERDGTEAFF. The CDR3, as DNA: TGTGCCTGGGAGAGGGATGGCACTGAAGCTTTCTTT.

This chain connects TRBV7-3 to TRBJ2-5, with 13 bases matching TRBD2. Per germline, CDR1 SGHTA and CDR2 FQGTGA. V trimming: 2 bases; J trimming: 2 bases; junction bases outside the gene matches: 2. The CDR3 runs 16 residues. Here the CDR3 reads CASSLGGLAGQETQYF. CDR3 nucleotides: TGTGCCAGCAGCTTAGGGGGACTAGCGGGACAAGAGACCCAGTACTTC.

The rearrangement joins TRBV7-9 to TRBJ1-3, with no clear D. The germline V gene has CDR1 SEHNR and CDR2 FQNEAQ (reference sequence). V lost 7 bases and J lost 3, with 16 bases in between. The length of the CDR3 is 15 residues. CDR3: CASTSDPGYGNTIYF. The CDR3 DNA reads TGTGCCAGCACCTCCGATCCGGGGTATGGAAACACCATATATTTT.

The chain employs TRBV2 and TRBJ1-2, with 8 positions matching TRBD1. J gave up 0 bases and V 6 bases, and 9 bases lay outside the gene matches. Germline CDR1 reads SNHLY; CDR2 reads FYNNEI. The CDR3 extends over 16 amino acids. The CDR3 nucleotides read TGTGCCAGCAGAGGACAGGGTGGGGAGCCTAACTATGGCTACACCTTC. Translating it yields CASRGQGGEPNYGYTF.

This clone was observed a few times. This chain connects TRBV6-5 to TRBJ1-2; the D gene is possibly TRBD1 (5 bases). The V gene lost 6 bases and the J gene lost 7 bases, with 18 bases spanning the gap. CDR1 is MNHEY, CDR2 SVGAGI, per germline. This CDR3 comprises 14 residues. CDR3 residues: CASRSGTGWFGYTF. The CDR3 DNA reads TGTGCCAGCAGGTCGGGGACCGGGTGGTTTGGCTACACCTTC.

V is TRBV28 and J is TRBJ1-1; TRBD1 matches at 8 bases. V was clipped by 4 bases and J by 4 bases; unmatched bases: 5. This CDR3 region has 14 residues. Germline V lookup: CDR1 MDHEN, CDR2 SYDVKM. The CDR3 reads CASSSGQGGTEAFF. CDR3 coding DNA: TGTGCCAGCAGTTCCGGACAGGGTGGCACTGAAGCTTTCTTT.

This sequence joins TRBV7-8 and TRBJ1-1, with TRBD1 identical over 7 bases. CDR3 length equals 14 residues. Germline V gene data show CDR1 as SGHVS and CDR2 as FQNEAQ. The J segment lost 3 bases and the V segment lost 5 bases, leaving 6 bases of the junction unmatched. The CDR3 protein is CASSPRQGHTEAFF. The DNA of the CDR3 is TGTGCCAGCAGCCCGAGACAGGGTCACACTGAAGCTTTCTTT.

The J gene is TRBJ1-4, the V gene TRBV3-1 (or the pseudogene TRBV3-2); no clear D gene. The length of the CDR3 is 16 residues. Looked up from germline, CDR1 is LGHDT and CDR2 is YNNKEL (reference sequence). Trimming took off 2 bases at V and 5 bases at J, with 15 bases between the two ends. The CDR3: CASSQPLREPNEKLFF. The CDR3 DNA sequence: TGTGCCAGCAGCCAACCACTCCGGGAACCGAATGAAAAACTGTTTTTT.

In nucleotides, the CDR3 is TGCGCCAGCAGCTTGGCGGGAGTTCGGTCAGATACGCAGTATTTT. Protein: CASSLAGVRSDTQYF. The chain employs TRBV5-1 and TRBJ2-3; D perhaps matches TRBD2 (6 bases). Germline values: CDR1 SGHRS, CDR2 YFSETQ. V was shortened by 0 bases and J by 4 bases, with 12 bases between the two germline ends. The CDR3 is 15 residues long.

The gene calls are TRBV20-1 and TRBJ1-5, with TRBD1 as a possible D gene (6 bases). The CDR3 is 11 amino acids. The V gene lost 6 bases and the J gene lost 4 bases, with 7 bases spanning the gap. CDR1 and CDR2 (germline): DFQATT, SNEGSKA (reference sequence). CDR3 in DNA: TGCAGTGCAACAGGGAATCAGCCCCAGCATTTT. It encodes CSATGNQPQHF.

The V call is TRBV7-8, the J call TRBJ2-5; D is ambiguous. The germline V gene encodes CDR1 SGHVS and CDR2 FQNEAQ. V was trimmed by 2 bases and J by 5 bases, leaving 9 bases between them. There are 13 residues in the CDR3. The CDR3 DNA sequence: TGTGCCAGCAGCTTATTGTTCTGGGAGACCCAGTACTTC. Protein: CASSLLFWETQYF.

This clone was counted between two and nine times. V and J are TRBV7-8 and TRBJ1-2; 10 bases agree with TRBD1. Germline assignment: CDR1 SGHVS and CDR2 FQNEAQ. The trim removed 5 bases at V and 4 bases at J, leaving 4 bases unmatched. The CDR3 totals 14 residues. The chain's CDR3 is CASSRDRGPYGYTF. CDR3 nucleotides: TGTGCCAGCAGCCGGGACAGGGGACCCTATGGCTACACCTTC.

The rearrangement links TRBV6-2 or TRBV6-3 to TRBJ2-3; perhaps D is TRBD1 or TRBD2 (6 bases each). The CDR3 sequence is 14 residues long. V was cut by 5 bases and J by 2 bases, with 11 bases left in between. Per germline, CDR1 MNHEY and CDR2 SVGEGT. For the CDR3, the DNA is TGTGCCAGCAGTAGCAGGGGACTCACAGATACGCAGTATTTT. Protein sequence: CASSSRGLTDTQYF.

The chain carries TRBV10-3 and TRBJ1-3; D is unresolved. Germline-derived CDR1 and CDR2 are ENHRY and SYGVKD. Trimming shortened V by 7 bases and J by 4 bases, and 11 bases separated the two germline ends. The CDR3 sequence is 13 residues long. The CDR3, as DNA: TGTGCCATCACGAGAGAACCCGGAAACACCATATATTTT. Its protein product is CAITREPGNTIYF.

The V call is TRBV5-1, the J call TRBJ2-1; D remains unclear. The V gene lost 1 base and the J gene lost 2 bases, with 10 bases spanning the gap. The germline V gene has CDR1 SGHRS and CDR2 YFSETQ. The length of the CDR3 is 15 residues. In DNA, the CDR3 is TGCGCCAGCAGCTTGAGAGGATTCACCTACAATGAGCAGTTCTTC. Protein product: CASSLRGFTYNEQFF.

The chain uses TRBV10-3 and TRBJ2-6; a weak D match, TRBD2 (5 bases). This CDR3 is 18 amino acids long. Germline assignment: CDR1 ENHRY and CDR2 SYGVKD. V shed 3 bases and J shed 1 base, with 16 bases lying between them. The DNA of the CDR3 is TGTGCCATCAGTGATCCCGGGGAGTTTTTATCTGGGGCCAACGTCCTGACTTTC. It specifies CAISDPGEFLSGANVLTF.